Listed below are T cell receptor beta chains from one sample, sequenced in a study of spatial heterogeneity in lung cancer. TCRdb used MiXCR to reprocess the 5' RACE reads, holding one entry per CDR3 protein. The top ten hold 7.5% to 9% of the sample, which has about 24,000 distinct CDR3 sequences, 8.8% seen once. The source material was lung tumor tissue, sampled at surgery. The source is a male donor with early-stage non-small cell lung cancer. CDR3s include the opening cysteine and the closing phenylalanine or tryptophan. The order of the fields is clone size, D gene, V gene, J gene, CDR3 protein, CDR3 DNA. A D gene is named only where the DNA matches it firmly. Only some rows state a clone size, as once, few, many or a class for expanded clones.

abundance: NA; d_gene: NA; v_gene: TRBV7-2; j_gene: TRBJ2-1; CDR3aa: CASSFQNEQFF; CDR3nt: TGTGCCAGCAGCTTTCAAAATGAGCAGTTCTTC
abundance: few; d_gene: NA; v_gene: TRBV5-5; j_gene: TRBJ1-5; CDR3aa: CASSLIGGGGNQPQHF; CDR3nt: TGTGCCAGCAGCTTGATCGGGGGCGGGGGCAATCAGCCCCAGCATTTT
abundance: many; d_gene: NA; v_gene: TRBV5-6; j_gene: TRBJ1-6; CDR3aa: CASSLGRGFNSPLHF; CDR3nt: TGTGCCAGCAGCTTGGGACGGGGTTTTAATTCACCCCTCCACTTT
abundance: many; d_gene: NA; v_gene: TRBV2; j_gene: TRBJ2-7; CDR3aa: CASSGGRARSYEQYF; CDR3nt: TGTGCCAGCAGTGGGGGGCGGGCTCGCTCCTACGAGCAGTACTTC
abundance: NA; d_gene: NA; v_gene: TRBV5-6; j_gene: TRBJ1-5; CDR3aa: CASSLAQGVRNQPQHF; CDR3nt: TGTGCCAGCAGCTTGGCACAGGGAGTGCGCAATCAGCCCCAGCATTTT
abundance: few; d_gene: NA; v_gene: TRBV5-1; j_gene: TRBJ1-4; CDR3aa: CASSPRQGAEKLFF; CDR3nt: TGCGCCAGCAGCCCTCGGCAGGGCGCAGAAAAACTGTTTTTT
abundance: NA; d_gene: NA; v_gene: TRBV28; j_gene: TRBJ1-5; CDR3aa: CASSPDRYLTPSNQPQHF; CDR3nt: TGTGCCAGCAGTCCAGACAGGTACCTGACACCTAGCAATCAGCCCCAGCATTTT
abundance: NA; d_gene: TRBD1; v_gene: TRBV5-1; j_gene: TRBJ2-1; CDR3aa: CASSLEQSLGTGVFF; CDR3nt: TGCGCCAGCAGCTTGGAACAGTCCCTCGGGACAGGGGTGTTCTTC
abundance: few; d_gene: NA; v_gene: TRBV24-1; j_gene: TRBJ2-1; CDR3aa: CATSDRGRTGGNEQFF; CDR3nt: TGTGCCACCAGTGACCGGGGGCGGACAGGTGGGAATGAGCAGTTCTTC
abundance: many; d_gene: NA; v_gene: TRBV10-3; j_gene: TRBJ2-7; CDR3aa: CAAGQSYEQYF; CDR3nt: TGTGCCGCCGGACAGTCTTACGAGCAGTACTTC
abundance: many; d_gene: NA; v_gene: TRBV7-9; j_gene: TRBJ1-1; CDR3aa: CASSPSRGNTEAFF; CDR3nt: TGTGCCAGCAGTCCGTCCAGGGGGAACACTGAAGCTTTCTTT
abundance: many; d_gene: NA; v_gene: TRBV15; j_gene: TRBJ1-3; CDR3aa: CATSRTRAGNTIYF; CDR3nt: TGTGCCACCAGCAGAACCAGGGCAGGAAACACCATATATTTT
abundance: few; d_gene: TRBD1; v_gene: TRBV7-2; j_gene: TRBJ2-7; CDR3aa: CASSPRGQGFHEQYF; CDR3nt: TGTGCCAGCAGCCCGAGGGGACAGGGTTTCCACGAGCAGTACTTC
abundance: NA; d_gene: TRBD1; v_gene: TRBV20-1; j_gene: TRBJ2-7; CDR3aa: CSARAPGQALYEQYF; CDR3nt: TGCAGTGCTAGAGCACCGGGACAGGCATTATACGAGCAGTACTTC
abundance: medium-sized; d_gene: NA; v_gene: TRBV5-1; j_gene: TRBJ2-5; CDR3aa: CASTSSGRHLQYF; CDR3nt: TGCGCCAGCACCTCATCCGGCAGGCATTTACAGTACTTC
abundance: many; d_gene: NA; v_gene: TRBV28; j_gene: TRBJ2-2; CDR3aa: CASSPPEQSGVGELFF; CDR3nt: TGTGCCAGCAGTCCCCCTGAACAGTCGGGCGTCGGGGAGCTGTTTTTT
abundance: many; d_gene: TRBD1; v_gene: TRBV3-1; j_gene: TRBJ2-5; CDR3aa: CASSHNQGAQETQYF; CDR3nt: TGTGCCAGCAGCCATAATCAGGGGGCCCAGGAGACCCAGTACTTC
abundance: many; d_gene: NA; v_gene: TRBV5-1; j_gene: TRBJ1-3; CDR3aa: CASSLAGTADNTIYF; CDR3nt: TGCGCCAGCAGCTTGGCAGGGACGGCGGATAACACCATATATTTT
abundance: NA; d_gene: NA; v_gene: TRBV12-3/TRBV12-4; j_gene: TRBJ1-2; CDR3aa: CASRVVPSHYGYTF; CDR3nt: TGTGCCAGCAGGGTCGTGCCGTCCCACTATGGCTACACCTTC
abundance: NA; d_gene: TRBD2; v_gene: TRBV12-3/TRBV12-4; j_gene: TRBJ2-7; CDR3aa: CASTFGAGPYEQYF; CDR3nt: TGTGCCAGCACCTTCGGAGCGGGACCCTACGAGCAGTACTTC
abundance: many; d_gene: TRBD1; v_gene: TRBV20-1; j_gene: TRBJ1-4; CDR3aa: CSALPDPGGTNEKLFF; CDR3nt: TGCAGTGCTCTTCCCGACCCAGGGGGCACTAATGAAAAACTGTTTTTT
abundance: many; d_gene: NA; v_gene: TRBV6-2/TRBV6-3; j_gene: TRBJ2-2; CDR3aa: CASSYSTALYTGELFF; CDR3nt: TGTGCCAGCAGTTACTCGACCGCGTTATACACCGGGGAGCTGTTTTTT
abundance: many; d_gene: TRBD1; v_gene: TRBV7-2; j_gene: TRBJ2-2; CDR3aa: CASSLAGGNTGELFF; CDR3nt: TGTGCCAGCAGCTTAGCAGGGGGCAACACCGGGGAGCTGTTTTTT